This T cell receptor (beta chain) was profiled in a study of blood T cell repertoires in COVID-19. Sequenced by immunoSEQ multiplex PCR; TCRdb stores in-frame clones only, minus some. This table has about 220,000 clones, about four fifths appearing once. The CDR3 has 12 residues. CDR1 is MNHEY, CDR2 SVGAGI, per germline. V gave up 6 bases and J gave up 7 bases, with 7 bases separating them. The receptor's source is a woman between 40 and 50 years old with acute COVID-19. This rearrangement joins TRBV6-5 to TRBJ1-6; D uncertain. The sequencing input was PBMCs or T cells enriched from blood (not recorded which). The CDR3 DNA reads TGTGCCAGCAGCCCCGGGAATTCACCCCTCCACTTT. This gives the protein CASSPGNSPLHF.